The 31 T cell receptor beta chains below were found in one sample sequenced in a study of post-analysis software for immune sequencing data. No antigen is known for these receptors. Notes on the study in general: Relative to controls, patients had a few TRBV segments at higher frequency, with TRBV5-6, TRBV5-1 and TRBV20-1 among these.

Tagging with unique molecular identifiers was a feature of the TCR beta cDNA libraries. Using its own MiXCR run on the PCR reads, TCRdb lists one record per CDR3 protein. This sample has roughly 800,000 distinct CDR3 sequences, with roughly 50% found just once. The sample comprised blood. Receptors originate from a girl aged 10-17 years with multiple sclerosis.

The rearrangement uses TRBV29-1 and TRBJ2-5, with D perhaps TRBD1 (6 bases). The CDR3 covers 13 residues. Trimming took off 6 bases at V and 2 bases at J, with 13 bases between the two ends. Germline CDR1 is SQVTM and CDR2 is ANQGSEA. The CDR3 DNA follows: TGCAGCGTCCCCTGGACAGATCAAGAGACCCAGTACTTC. It yields the protein CSVPWTDQETQYF.

The chain employs TRBV5-1 and TRBJ2-6, with D possibly TRBD1 on 5 matching bases. This CDR3 comprises 16 residues. The ends were cut back, 2 bases at V and 0 bases at J, with 9 bases in the middle. Germline values: CDR1 SGHRS, CDR2 YFSETQ. DNA for the CDR3: TGCGCCAGCAGCTTCAGGGAAAGCTCTGGGGCCAACGTCCTGACTTTC. Encoded protein: CASSFRESSGANVLTF.

This chain uses TRBV18 with TRBJ2-2; D unresolved. This CDR3 has 13 amino acids. Germline V lookup: CDR1 KGHSH, CDR2 LQKENI. The V end lost 1 base, the J end lost 5 bases, and 5 bases lay between the germline ends. The CDR3 is CASSPLTTGELFF. In DNA form, the CDR3 reads TGTGCCAGCTCACCACTAACTACCGGGGAGCTGTTTTTT.

The V and J genes are TRBV29-1 and TRBJ1-1, with a tentative D call TRBD1 (6 bases). The CDR3 loop spans 12 amino acids. V gave up 2 bases and J gave up 8 bases, with 12 bases separating them. CDR1 and CDR2 (germline): SQVTM, ANQGSEA. For the CDR3, the DNA is TGCAGCGTTGAAAAGGGGGAGGGCGAAGCTTTCTTT. Its translation: CSVEKGEGEAFF.

The V gene is TRBV20-1, the J gene TRBJ2-4; the match to TRBD2 covers 8 bases. The J call is uncertain, as TRBJ2-7 better fits the DNA end. The CDR3 consists of 16 residues. Germline assignment: CDR1 DFQATT and CDR2 SNEGSKA (reference sequence). The CDR3 DNA sequence: TGCAGTGCTAGCCCGGGACTAGTTCAGGGACCCTACGAGCAGTACTTC. Translation: CSASPGLVQGPYEQYF.

The chain is built from TRBV20-1 and TRBJ2-1, with no clear D. Looked up from germline, CDR1 is DFQATT and CDR2 is SNEGSKA (reference sequence). The CDR3 covers 11 residues. Trimming removed 5 bases from V and 7 bases from J, with 9 bases in between. Written as DNA, the CDR3 is TGCAGTGCTGGGGTGGGGAATGAGCAGTTCTTC. Encoded protein: CSAGVGNEQFF.

This clonotype occurred a few times. This rearrangement joins TRBV30 to TRBJ2-7; D might be TRBD2 (5 bases). The CDR3 spans 14 residues. Trimming cost V 2 bases and J 1 base, with 12 bases left between them. Germline V gene data show CDR1 as GTSNPN and CDR2 as SVGIG (reference sequence). The CDR3 loop reads CAWSLGGPSYEQYF. The CDR3 coding sequence is TGTGCCTGGAGTTTAGGAGGACCTTCCTACGAGCAGTACTTC.

Remarks on this clonotype: A junction boundary mismatches the germline segment, possibly from a read error. This chain connects TRBV20-1 to TRBJ1-1; D uncertain. This CDR3 has 10 amino acids. Germline values: CDR1 DFQATT, CDR2 SNEGSKA (reference sequence). The CDR3 loop is CSAGNAEAFF. The CDR3 DNA reads TGCAGTGCGGGGAACGCTGAAGCTTTCTTT.

The chain combines TRBV5-1 with TRBJ2-7, with D unclear. The DNA end lines up better with TRBJ2-5; the J call may be wrong. CDR3 size: 13 residues. CDR1 SGHRS and CDR2 YFSETQ come from the germline V gene. In DNA form, the CDR3 reads TGCGCCAGCAGCTTAAAGGGTCCAGAGACCCAGTACTTC. Its protein is CASSLKGPETQYF.

This clonotype came up many times. V gene TRBV20-1 combines with J gene TRBJ2-3; weak D call: TRBD2 (6 bases). This CDR3 is built from 13 residues. V shed 6 bases and J shed 7 bases, with 17 bases lying between them. From germline, CDR1 is DFQATT and CDR2 SNEGSKA (reference sequence). The CDR3 spells CSARREMLYTQYF. CDR3 bases: TGCAGTGCACGTCGGGAGATGCTTTATACGCAGTATTTT.

The V and J genes are TRBV2 and TRBJ1-2; D is possibly TRBD1 (5 bases). Germline loops: CDR1 SNHLY, CDR2 FYNNEI. V was pared by 8 bases and J by 1 base, with 11 bases between. CDR3 length equals 13 residues. The CDR3 region is CASVRDLNYGYTF. The CDR3 DNA is TGTGCCAGCGTCAGGGACCTTAACTATGGCTACACCTTC.

The V and J genes are TRBV10-3 and TRBJ2-1; the D gene is possibly TRBD2 (5 bases). Between the trimmed V and J ends, which lost 6 bases and 5 bases, there was a span of 17 bases. The CDR3 has 15 residues. The germline gives CDR1 ENHRY, CDR2 SYGVKD. As DNA, the CDR3 is TGTGCCATCAGCTATGGCCTAGCCGACAACAATGAGCAGTTCTTC. This translates into CAISYGLADNNEQFF.

The chain employs TRBV12-3 or TRBV12-4 and TRBJ1-5; the D is unclear. V was clipped by 5 bases and J by 9 bases, with 14 bases between them. This CDR3 is built from 13 residues. This CDR3 reads CASSPDGDRPQHF. Here the CDR3 DNA reads TGTGCCAGCAGTCCGGACGGGGATCGGCCCCAGCATTTT.

The chain is built from TRBV20-1 and TRBJ2-3, with a weak D call TRBD2 (6 bases). Trimming shortened V by 1 base and J by 2 bases, and 19 bases separated the two germline ends. CDR1 is DFQATT, CDR2 SNEGSKA, per germline (reference sequence). CDR3 size: 17 residues. This CDR3 is CSARVVVAGRVTDTQYF. In DNA, the CDR3 is TGCAGTGCTAGAGTAGTTGTCGCGGGACGGGTCACAGATACGCAGTATTTT.

The genes are TRBV4-3 and TRBJ2-7; weak D call: TRBD1 (6 bases). V lost 1 base and J lost 7, with 23 bases in between. Germline CDR1 is LGHNA and CDR2 is YSLEER. There are 17 residues in the CDR3. CDR3 residues: CASSQGRTAALMREQYF. The CDR3 DNA is TGCGCCAGCAGCCAAGGTAGGACAGCGGCCCTTATGAGGGAGCAGTACTTC.

The chain employs TRBV7-3 and TRBJ2-7, with 8 bases fitting TRBD1. This CDR3 is 14 amino acids long. V shed 5 bases and J 3 bases; nucleotides not matched to a gene: 6. The V gene's germline CDR1 is SGHTA and CDR2 FQGTGA. The CDR3 loop reads CASSPDRGHYEQYF. For the CDR3, the DNA is TGTGCCAGCAGCCCTGACAGGGGCCACTACGAGCAGTACTTC.

The chain has TRBV2 and TRBJ1-2; 9 bases are a match to TRBD1. There are 14 residues in the CDR3. Unmatched junction bases numbered 7, after V lost 5 bases and J lost 6 bases. Looked up from germline, CDR1 is SNHLY and CDR2 is FYNNEI. The chain's CDR3 is CASSPHRDRDGYTF. For the CDR3, the DNA is TGTGCCAGCAGTCCTCACCGGGACAGGGATGGCTACACCTTC.

This clonotype was recorded only once. V usage is TRBV20-1 and J usage is TRBJ1-5; no clear D. The CDR3 is made up of 15 amino acids. Trimming took 3 bases from V and 0 from J, leaving 12 bases between them. Germline CDR1 reads DFQATT; CDR2 reads SNEGSKA (reference sequence). The CDR3 region is CSASMGGISNQPQHF. CDR3 DNA sequence: TGCAGTGCTAGTATGGGAGGGATTAGCAATCAGCCCCAGCATTTT.

V and J are TRBV7-9 and TRBJ2-3; D gene unclear. Trimming cost V 2 bases and J 3 bases, with 15 bases left between them. The CDR3 extends over 16 amino acids. CDR1 is SEHNR and CDR2 is FQNEAQ in the germline V gene (reference sequence). The CDR3 protein is CASSLNPLSRTDTQYF. The CDR3 DNA follows: TGTGCCAGCAGCTTAAACCCCCTTTCTAGGACAGATACGCAGTATTTT.

This clonotype occurred a few times. The chain employs TRBV20-1 and TRBJ2-7; no definite D call. The CDR3 sequence is 12 residues long. V lost 3 bases, J lost 4 bases, and 10 bases lay in between. CDR1 is DFQATT and CDR2 is SNEGSKA in the germline V gene (reference sequence). CDR3 sequence (DNA): TGCAGTGCTAGTGGCTACGCGTACGAGCAGTACTTC. This codes for CSASGYAYEQYF.

The chain is built from TRBV20-1 and TRBJ2-3; TRBD1 is a possible D gene (5 bases). V lost 4 bases and J 0 bases, leaving 8 bases between the germline ends. The CDR3 is 13 amino acids. Germline V lookup: CDR1 DFQATT, CDR2 SNEGSKA (reference sequence). The CDR3: CSANRGSTDTQYF. In DNA, the CDR3 is TGCAGTGCTAATAGGGGTAGCACAGATACGCAGTATTTT.

This chain uses TRBV25-1 with TRBJ2-1; 8 bases agree with TRBD2. Germline assignment: CDR1 MGHDK and CDR2 SYGVNS. The CDR3 loop spans 14 amino acids. J lost 7 bases, V lost 6 bases, and 8 bases had no gene match. This CDR3 is CASRTGTRVNEQFF. The CDR3 bases are TGTGCCAGCAGGACCGGGACTAGAGTAAATGAGCAGTTCTTC.

The rearrangement uses TRBV4-2 and TRBJ2-1, with a tentative D call TRBD2 (6 bases). The CDR3 covers 20 residues. Between the trimmed V and J ends, which lost 1 base and 0 bases, there was a span of 22 bases. CDR1 is LGHNA and CDR2 is YNFKEQ in the germline V gene. This CDR3 is CASSQAPDTVAAGSYNEQFF. Here the CDR3 DNA reads TGTGCCAGCAGCCAAGCACCAGATACGGTAGCGGCCGGCTCCTACAATGAGCAGTTCTTC.

The J gene is TRBJ2-1, the V gene TRBV29-1; the D gene is possibly TRBD2 (6 bases). V was clipped by 3 bases and J by 1 base, with 16 bases between them. Germline V gene lookup returns CDR1 SQVTM and CDR2 ANQGSEA. The CDR3 runs 16 residues. CDR3 protein: CSVDYPPGVSYNEQFF. The CDR3 DNA reads TGCAGCGTTGACTACCCACCGGGAGTATCCTACAATGAGCAGTTCTTC.

V is TRBV11-2 and J is TRBJ2-3; tentative D call: TRBD1 (7 bases). V was clipped by 3 bases and J by 0 bases, with 13 bases between them. The CDR3 sequence is 16 residues long. Germline V gives CDR1 SGHAT, CDR2 FQNNGV. CDR3 loop: CASSFPTGTSTDTQYF. The CDR3 DNA reads TGTGCCAGCAGCTTCCCGACAGGGACTAGCACAGATACGCAGTATTTT.

The chain couples TRBV20-1 to TRBJ2-1, with D maybe TRBD1 (6 bases). Trimming stripped 5 bases from V and 8 bases from J, with 19 bases between. CDR3 length: 14 residues. Germline V lookup: CDR1 DFQATT, CDR2 SNEGSKA (reference sequence). CDR3 DNA sequence: TGCAGTGCTCCCCCGGGACATAAGCCGCATGAGCAGTTCTTC. Translated, it gives CSAPPGHKPHEQFF.

This chain uses TRBV20-1 with TRBJ2-1; 10 bases agree with TRBD2. Trimming cost V 3 bases and J 3 bases; bases outside gene matches: 2. CDR3 length: 14 residues. Germline V gene lookup returns CDR1 DFQATT and CDR2 SNEGSKA (reference sequence). CDR3: CSASPSGGYNEQFF. The CDR3 nucleotides are TGCAGTGCTAGCCCTAGCGGGGGCTACAATGAGCAGTTCTTC.

The chain joins TRBV6-1 to TRBJ1-4; D remains ambiguous. The CDR3 has 14 residues. Germline CDR1 reads MNHNS; CDR2 reads SASEGT. Trimming took 4 bases from V and 10 from J, leaving 16 bases between them. The CDR3 is CASSADLARGKLFF. In DNA, the CDR3 is TGTGCCAGCAGTGCCGACCTCGCGAGAGGAAAACTGTTTTTT.

Only a few counts were recorded for this clonotype. The chain links TRBV2 to TRBJ2-7, with unresolved D. The length of the CDR3 is 14 residues. Germline values: CDR1 SNHLY, CDR2 FYNNEI. V gave up 7 bases and J gave up 0 bases, with 13 bases separating them. The CDR3 reads CASNQLQTSYEQYF. The CDR3 DNA is TGTGCCAGCAATCAGCTCCAAACCTCCTACGAGCAGTACTTC. Full variable domain (outside the CDR3, taken from reference TRBV2 and TRBJ2-7): EPEVTQTPSHQVTQMGQEVILRCVPISNHLYFYWYRQILGQKVEFLVSFYNNEISEKSEIFDDQFSVERPDGSNFTLKIRSTKLEDSAMYFCASNQLQTSYEQYFGPGTRLTVT.

The rearrangement uses TRBV25-1 and TRBJ1-1; tentatively, D is TRBD1 (5 bases). Trimming stripped 9 bases from V and 5 bases from J, with 13 bases between. The CDR3 contains 12 residues. Germline CDR1 MGHDK, CDR2 SYGVNS. The chain's CDR3 is CASQGRRTEAFF. CDR3 sequence (DNA): TGTGCCAGTCAGGGACGAAGGACTGAAGCTTTCTTT.

This sequence joins TRBV12-3 or TRBV12-4 and TRBJ2-7; D not certain. Trimming took off 2 bases at V and 1 base at J, with 12 bases between the two ends. The CDR3 is 15 amino acids. CDR3 DNA sequence: TGTGCCAGCAGTTTAAGTCAGGTGGTTTCCTACGAGCAGTACTTC. This translates into CASSLSQVVSYEQYF.